Listed here is a single T cell receptor (beta chain). Antigen unknown. Generated by immunoSEQ multiplex PCR, the TCRdb table keeps only in-frame clones and is missing some. The sample has about 100,000 clones; about 90% are singletons. The source of the sample is a study of T cell responses to AZD1222 COVID-19 vaccine. Trimming left V 5 bases short and J 0 bases short, with 8 bases between. Germline lookup yields CDR1 MNHEY and CDR2 SVGAGI. The CDR3 covers 14 residues. Broader study findings: Increased Spike-specific TCR breadth and depth were observed after two AZD1222 doses. Clonal diversity was possibly underestimated, and white British individuals and females predominated among donors. Nearly half of the spike-specific TCRs reportedly recognize variant regions that carry no mutations. Regions 160-218 and 743-854 held dominance among vaccine-associated CD4 TCRs, which spanned spike.

The sample in question was peripheral blood, obtained 28 days after the second AZD1222 dose. The TCR was taken from an adult who received the AZD1222 COVID-19 vaccine. This chain connects TRBV6-5 to TRBJ1-3; no clear D gene. This CDR3 is CASSPPGSGNTIYF. DNA for the CDR3: TGTGCCAGCAGTCCCCCGGGCTCTGGAAACACCATATATTTT.